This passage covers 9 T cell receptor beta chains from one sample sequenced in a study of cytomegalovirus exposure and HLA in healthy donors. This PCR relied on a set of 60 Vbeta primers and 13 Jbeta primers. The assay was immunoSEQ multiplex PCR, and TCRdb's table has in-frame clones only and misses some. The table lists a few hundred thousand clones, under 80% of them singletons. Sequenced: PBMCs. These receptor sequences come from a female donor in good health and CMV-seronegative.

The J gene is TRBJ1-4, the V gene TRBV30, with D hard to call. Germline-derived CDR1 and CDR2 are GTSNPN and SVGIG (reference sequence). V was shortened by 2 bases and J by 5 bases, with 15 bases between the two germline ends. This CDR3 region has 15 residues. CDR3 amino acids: CAWSPPGGNNEKLFF. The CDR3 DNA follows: TGTGCCTGGAGTCCTCCCGGAGGAAACAATGAAAAACTGTTTTTT. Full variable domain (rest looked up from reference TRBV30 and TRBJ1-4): SQTIHQWPATLVQPVGSPLSLECTVEGTSNPNLYWYRQAAGRGLQLLFYSVGIGQISSEVPQNLSASRPQDRQFILSSKKLLLSDSGFYLCAWSPPGGNNEKLFFGSGTQLSVL.

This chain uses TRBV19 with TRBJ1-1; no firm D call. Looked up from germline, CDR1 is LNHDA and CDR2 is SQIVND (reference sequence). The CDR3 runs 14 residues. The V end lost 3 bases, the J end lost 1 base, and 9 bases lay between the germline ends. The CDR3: CASSIVGRNTEAFF. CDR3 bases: TGTGCCAGTAGTATCGTGGGGAGGAACACTGAAGCTTTCTTT.

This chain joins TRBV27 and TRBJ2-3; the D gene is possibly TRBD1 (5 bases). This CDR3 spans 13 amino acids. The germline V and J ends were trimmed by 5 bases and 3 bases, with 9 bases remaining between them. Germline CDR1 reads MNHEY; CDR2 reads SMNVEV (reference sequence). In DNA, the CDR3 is TGTGCCAGCAGTATACAGGAAACAGATACGCAGTATTTT. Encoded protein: CASSIQETDTQYF.

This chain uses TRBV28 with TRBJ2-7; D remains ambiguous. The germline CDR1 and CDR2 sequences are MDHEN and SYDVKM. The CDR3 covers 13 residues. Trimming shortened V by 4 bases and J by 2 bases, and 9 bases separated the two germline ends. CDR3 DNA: TGTGCCAGCAGTTCGGTATCCCCCTACGAGCAGTACTTC. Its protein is CASSSVSPYEQYF.

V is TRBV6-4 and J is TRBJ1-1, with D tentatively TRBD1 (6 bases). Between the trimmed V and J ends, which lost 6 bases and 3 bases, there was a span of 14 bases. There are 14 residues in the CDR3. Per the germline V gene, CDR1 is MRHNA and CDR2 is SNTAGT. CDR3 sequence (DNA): TGTGCCAGCAGGGCACAGGGTTGGGACACTGAAGCTTTCTTT. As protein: CASRAQGWDTEAFF.

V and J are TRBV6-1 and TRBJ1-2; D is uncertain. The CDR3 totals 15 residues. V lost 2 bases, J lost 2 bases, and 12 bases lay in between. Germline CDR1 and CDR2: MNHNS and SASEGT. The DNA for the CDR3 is TGTGCCAGCAGTGAAATCCGGGGAAGGAACTATGGCTACACCTTC. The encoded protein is CASSEIRGRNYGYTF.

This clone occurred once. DNA for the CDR3: TGTGCCAGCAGCCCAGGGACAGTCTACAATGAGCAGTTCTTC. Encoded protein: CASSPGTVYNEQFF. The chain couples TRBV28 to TRBJ2-1; 7 bases agree with TRBD1. CDR3 length: 14 amino acids. Trimming at V came to 6 bases and at J to 3 bases, leaving 5 bases not matched to a gene. Germline V gene sequence: CDR1 MDHEN, CDR2 SYDVKM.

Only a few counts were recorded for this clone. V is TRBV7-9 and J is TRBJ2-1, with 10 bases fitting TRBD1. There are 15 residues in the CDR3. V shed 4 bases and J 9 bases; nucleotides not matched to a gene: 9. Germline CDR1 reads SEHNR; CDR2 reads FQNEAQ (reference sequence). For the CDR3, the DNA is TGTGCCAGCAGCTCATTAGGGACAGGGGATACTGAGCAGTTCTTC. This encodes CASSSLGTGDTEQFF. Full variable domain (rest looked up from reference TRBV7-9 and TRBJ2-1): DTGVSQNPRHKITKRGQNVTFRCDPISEHNRLYWYRQTLGQGPEFLTYFQNEAQLEKSRLLSDRFSAERPKGSFSTLEIQRTEQGDSAMYLCASSSLGTGDTEQFFGPGTRLTVL.

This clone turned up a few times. CDR3 DNA sequence: TGTGCCAGCAGCCGCGGGCAGTCCACCGGGGAGCTGTTTTTT. This sequence encodes CASSRGQSTGELFF. This chain connects TRBV6-5 to TRBJ2-2, with a weak D call TRBD2 (5 bases). This CDR3 region has 14 residues. Trimming took 6 bases from V and 4 from J, leaving 12 bases between them. Germline CDR1 and CDR2: MNHEY and SVGAGI.